A single sample gave rise to the 8 T cell receptor beta chains below, sequenced in a study of cytomegalovirus exposure and HLA in healthy donors. This PCR relied on a set of 60 Vbeta primers and 13 Jbeta primers. TCRdb keeps only in-frame clones here, not all; method: immunoSEQ multiplex PCR. The sample lists about 160,000 clones; around four fifths were seen once. The sample taken for sequencing was PBMCs. These receptors were collected from a male donor in good health and CMV-seronegative.

The chain carries TRBV19 and TRBJ2-2; 11 bases are a match to TRBD2. The CDR3 length is 15 residues. The trim removed 6 bases at V and 2 bases at J, leaving 2 bases unmatched. The germline CDR1 and CDR2 sequences are LNHDA and SQIVND (reference sequence). CDR3 loop: CASRLAGANTGELFF. CDR3 nucleotide sequence: TGTGCCAGTAGACTAGCGGGGGCCAACACCGGGGAGCTGTTTTTT.

The chain is built from TRBV4-3 and TRBJ2-5; 10 nucleotides match TRBD2. Near its end, the DNA agrees better with TRBJ2-7, so the J call may be wrong. CDR3 size: 17 residues. The V gene's germline CDR1 is LGHNA and CDR2 YSLEER. The CDR3 loop reads CASSQDLAGASSYEQYF. CDR3 in DNA: TGCGCCAGCAGCCAAGACCTAGCGGGGGCCAGCTCCTACGAGCAGTACTTC.

The chain couples TRBV6-5 to TRBJ1-5; TRBD1 matches 8 bases. The CDR3 contains 15 residues. CDR1 is MNHEY, CDR2 SVGAGI, per germline. V lost 3 bases, J lost 1 base, and 2 bases stayed unmatched. The CDR3: CASSYDRGSNQPQHF. The CDR3 DNA sequence: TGTGCCAGCAGTTATGACAGGGGAAGCAATCAGCCCCAGCATTTT.

The J gene is TRBJ2-2, the V gene TRBV10-2; tentatively, D is TRBD2 (6 bases). Per germline, CDR1 WSHSY and CDR2 SAAADI. This CDR3 has 15 residues. Trimming took 2 bases from V and 4 from J, leaving 11 bases between them. CDR3 nucleotide sequence: TGCGCCAGCAGTGAGGTAATAGCGGTCACCGGGGAGCTGTTTTTT. This sequence encodes CASSEVIAVTGELFF.

The gene calls are TRBV6-1 and TRBJ1-1, with D uncertain. The ends were cut back, 0 bases at V and 5 bases at J, with 13 bases in the middle. The CDR3 covers 15 residues. Germline CDR1 MNHNS, CDR2 SASEGT. CDR3 nucleotides: TGTGCCAGCAGTGAAGCTGAGGACTCGGGGACTGAAGCTTTCTTT. The encoded protein is CASSEAEDSGTEAFF.

This chain connects TRBV10-3 to TRBJ2-1; TRBD1 aligns across 8 bases. This CDR3 region has 15 residues. J was trimmed by 4 bases and V by 7 bases; bases with no gene match: 9. The germline CDR1 and CDR2 sequences are ENHRY and SYGVKD. The CDR3 DNA sequence: TGTGCCATCATGTCAGACAGGGGCCAATACAATGAGCAGTTCTTC. Encoded protein: CAIMSDRGQYNEQFF.

This clone was detected a few times. V gene TRBV28 combines with J gene TRBJ1-3; 9 bases line up with TRBD1. The CDR3 is made up of 16 amino acids. CDR1 is MDHEN and CDR2 is SYDVKM in the germline V gene. V dropped 5 bases and J dropped 0; count of bases not matched to a gene: 5. In nucleotides, the CDR3 is TGTGCCAGCAGTCCTCAGACAGGGGGCTCTGGAAACACCATATATTTT. It translates to CASSPQTGGSGNTIYF. Variable domain in full (rest from reference TRBV28 and TRBJ1-3): DVKVTQSSRYLVKRTGEKVFLECVQDMDHENMFWYRQDPGLGLRLIYFSYDVKMKEKGDIPEGYSVSREKKERFSLILESASTNQTSMYLCASSPQTGGSGNTIYFGEGSWLTVV.

V usage is TRBV15 and J usage is TRBJ1-4; a weak D match, TRBD1 (5 bases). The CDR3 spans 16 residues. Per germline, CDR1 LNHNV and CDR2 YYDKDF (reference sequence). The V gene lost 3 bases and the J gene lost 7 bases, with 18 bases spanning the gap. Here the CDR3 DNA reads TGTGCCACCAGCAGCGCCGCGGGGGGGGGAGGTGAAAAACTGTTTTTT. This encodes CATSSAAGGGGEKLFF.